This TCR beta chain was recorded in a study of cytomegalovirus exposure and HLA in healthy donors. Notes on the study in general: Immune exposure data for these donors was limited to CMV serostatus.

The CDR3 extends over 18 amino acids. CDR1 and CDR2 from the germline V gene are MNHEY and SMNVEV (reference sequence). The V segment lost 6 bases and the J segment 2 bases; nucleotides outside the gene matches: 9. Worth noting for this clone: The antigen is unknown.

Primers for the PCR totalled 60 Vbeta and 13 Jbeta. Clones were read by immunoSEQ multiplex PCR, and TCRdb kept only the in-frame ones, dropping some. In the table there are about 93,000 clones, approximately 64% of which are singletons. The sample consisted of PBMCs. This TCR was recovered from a boy under 18 in good health and CMV-seropositive. The rearrangement uses TRBV27 and TRBJ2-2; 13 bases agree with TRBD2. The CDR3 nucleotides read TGTGCCAGCAGCCGACTAGCGGGGGGAAAAGCTAACACCGGGGAGCTGTTTTTT. Residues: CASSRLAGGKANTGELFF.